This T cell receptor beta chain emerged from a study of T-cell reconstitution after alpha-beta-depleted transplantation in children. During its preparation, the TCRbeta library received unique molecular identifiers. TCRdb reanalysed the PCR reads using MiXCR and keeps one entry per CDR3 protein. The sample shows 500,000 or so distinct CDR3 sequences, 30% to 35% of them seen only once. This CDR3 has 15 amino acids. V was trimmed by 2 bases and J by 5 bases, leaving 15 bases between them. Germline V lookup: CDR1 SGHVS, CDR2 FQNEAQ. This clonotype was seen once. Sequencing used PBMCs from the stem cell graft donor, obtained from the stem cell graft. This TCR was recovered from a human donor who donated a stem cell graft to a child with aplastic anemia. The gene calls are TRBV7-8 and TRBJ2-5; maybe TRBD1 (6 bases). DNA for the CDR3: TGTGCCAGCAGCTTACGGCCAGGGGTAAGGGAGACCCAGTACTTC. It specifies CASSLRPGVRETQYF. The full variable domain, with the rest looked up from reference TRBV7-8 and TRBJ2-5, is GAGVSQSPRYKVAKRGQDVALRCDPISGHVSLFWYQQALGQGPEFLTYFQNEAQLDKSGLPSDRFFAERPEGSVSTLKIQRTQQEDSAVYLCASSLRPGVRETQYFGPGTRLLVL.